These T cell receptor beta chains were read from a single sample in a study of vaccination effects on CD4 cells after COVID-19. Libraries were prepared by immunoSEQ multiplex PCR; TCRdb keeps only in-frame clonotypes and omits some of them. There are 25,000 to 30,000 clones in the sample; around four fifths occur only once, and around 9.6% lies in the top ten. These receptors have no identified antigens. This specimen was CD4+ T cells from PBMCs cultured with HCoV-NL63 spike peptides, taken after COVID-19 vaccination. The origin of the receptors is a human donor who received a COVID-19 vaccine. The CDR3 runs from the conserved cysteine through the conserved F or W. The D gene is left open where the match is weak. Some rows mark clone size as missing; the rest say once, few, many or name a class of expanded clone.

V: TRBV24-1
D: .
J: TRBJ2-1
size: .
CDR3: CATSDLGASEGYNEQFF
DNA: TGTGCCACCAGTGATTTGGGGGCTAGCGAAGGTTACAATGAGCAGTTCTTC

V: TRBV18
D: TRBD1
J: TRBJ1-1
size: .
CDR3: CASSPGQGGTAEAFF
DNA: TGTGCCAGCTCACCCGGACAGGGGGGGACCGCTGAAGCTTTCTTT

V: TRBV21-1
D: .
J: TRBJ1-2
size: .
CDR3: CASSDFSLGSGYTF
DNA: TGTGCCAGCAGCGACTTCTCCCTGGGGTCGGGCTACACCTTC

V: TRBV14
D: TRBD1
J: TRBJ2-5
size: .
CDR3: CASSLRTGMGQTQYF
DNA: TGTGCCAGCAGCCTTAGGACAGGAATGGGTCAGACCCAGTACTTC

V: TRBV27
D: .
J: TRBJ2-7
size: few
CDR3: CASSSDSYYEQYF
DNA: TGTGCCAGCAGTTCGGACAGTTACTACGAGCAGTACTTC

V: TRBV7-2
D: TRBD1
J: TRBJ1-2
size: .
CDR3: CASSLGRDSGGGYTF
DNA: TGTGCCAGCAGCCTTGGCCGGGACAGCGGGGGCGGCTACACCTTC

V: TRBV10-2
D: TRBD1
J: TRBJ1-5
size: .
CDR3: CASSVTGAQPQHF
DNA: TGCGCCAGCAGTGTAACAGGGGCTCAGCCCCAGCATTTT

V: TRBV7-9
D: .
J: TRBJ1-1
size: .
CDR3: CASSKQGPVNTEAFF
DNA: TGTGCCAGCAGCAAACAGGGTCCGGTGAACACTGAAGCTTTCTTT

V: TRBV12-3/TRBV12-4
D: .
J: TRBJ1-5
size: .
CDR3: CASSGVSQPQHF
DNA: TGTGCCAGCTCGGGGGTGAGTCAGCCCCAGCATTTT

V: TRBV3-1/TRBV3-2
D: TRBD2
J: TRBJ2-3
size: .
CDR3: CASSQLGGGGLTDTQYF
DNA: TGTGCCAGCAGCCAGTTGGGAGGCGGGGGGCTAACAGATACGCAGTATTTT

V: TRBV12-3/TRBV12-4
D: .
J: TRBJ2-2
size: .
CDR3: CASTPSGVGELFF
DNA: TGTGCCAGCACCCCTTCCGGGGTCGGGGAGCTGTTTTTT

V: TRBV19
D: TRBD1
J: TRBJ2-6
size: .
CDR3: CASSNRLGQGLSGANVLTF
DNA: TGTGCCAGTAGTAACCGTCTTGGACAGGGTCTATCTGGGGCCAACGTCCTGACTTTC

V: TRBV18
D: TRBD1
J: TRBJ2-1
size: .
CDR3: CASSPFPGQGKNEQFF
DNA: TGTGCCAGCTCACCATTCCCGGGACAGGGGAAGAATGAGCAGTTCTTC

V: TRBV20-1
D: .
J: TRBJ2-7
size: once
CDR3: CSASFLSGSYEQYF
DNA: TGCAGTGCTAGTTTTCTTTCTGGCTCCTACGAGCAGTACTTC

V: TRBV10-1
D: TRBD1
J: TRBJ1-6
size: .
CDR3: CASSDGQEVAPLHF
DNA: TGCGCCAGCAGTGACGGACAGGAGGTCGCACCCCTCCACTTT

V: TRBV7-9
D: .
J: TRBJ1-1
size: .
CDR3: CASSLEVGEAFF
DNA: TGTGCCAGCAGCTTAGAGGTCGGTGAAGCTTTCTTT

V: TRBV5-1
D: TRBD1
J: TRBJ1-1
size: .
CDR3: CASRISPGTGADTEAFF
DNA: TGCGCCAGCAGGATAAGTCCCGGGACAGGGGCGGACACTGAAGCTTTCTTT

V: TRBV19
D: TRBD2
J: TRBJ2-5
size: .
CDR3: CASKDLAGGPTETQYF
DNA: TGTGCCAGTAAAGATCTAGCGGGAGGGCCTACGGAGACCCAGTACTTC

V: TRBV4-1
D: .
J: TRBJ2-2
size: .
CDR3: CASSQVAGLFSPGELFF
DNA: TGCGCCAGCAGCCAAGTTGCGGGACTTTTTAGCCCCGGGGAGCTGTTTTTT

V: TRBV11-2
D: .
J: TRBJ2-5
size: .
CDR3: CASSPRVGEQETQYF
DNA: TGTGCCAGCAGCCCCCGCGTGGGGGAGCAAGAGACCCAGTACTTC

V: TRBV19
D: TRBD1
J: TRBJ1-3
size: .
CDR3: CASSTLDRGLSGNTIYF
DNA: TGTGCCAGTAGTACCCTCGACAGGGGGTTATCTGGAAACACCATATATTTT

V: TRBV19
D: .
J: TRBJ2-3
size: .
CDR3: CASSPPAGSADTQYF
DNA: TGTGCCAGTAGTCCCCCGGCGGGGTCCGCAGATACGCAGTATTTT

V: TRBV5-8
D: .
J: TRBJ2-6
size: .
CDR3: CASSLAGAGANVLTF
DNA: TGTGCCAGCAGCTTGGCGGGGGCTGGGGCCAACGTCCTGACTTTC

V: TRBV30
D: TRBD1
J: TRBJ1-1
size: few
CDR3: CAWSAGTAYTEAFF
DNA: TGTGCCTGGAGTGCGGGGACAGCCTACACTGAAGCTTTCTTT